The 4 T cell receptor beta chains below come from one sample, sequenced in a study of cytomegalovirus exposure and HLA in healthy donors. 60 Vbeta and 13 Jbeta primers were used in PCR. Profiled with immunoSEQ multiplex PCR; TCRdb holds only in-frame clones, not every one. The data show approximately 170,000 clones, with around 75% seen just once and about 4.9% held by the top ten. Input material: PBMCs. These receptors came from a male donor in good health and CMV-seronegative.

CDR3 bases: TGTGCCACCCGCCTCCTAGCGGGGGGGCGGAACACCGGGGAGCTGTTTTTT. It encodes CATRLLAGGRNTGELFF. The chain links TRBV19 to TRBJ2-2, with 12 bases matching TRBD2. Germline V gene sequence: CDR1 LNHDA, CDR2 SQIVND (reference sequence). The V segment lost 10 bases and the J segment 1 base; nucleotides outside the gene matches: 10. CDR3 size: 17 residues.

The genes are TRBV6-5 and TRBJ2-6, with 8 bases identical to TRBD1. Germline lookup yields CDR1 MNHEY and CDR2 SVGAGI. This CDR3 region has 15 residues. V gave up 9 bases and J gave up 4 bases; unmatched junction bases: 8. The CDR3 loop is CASLDRGAGANVLTF. The CDR3 DNA reads TGTGCCAGTCTTGACAGGGGTGCAGGGGCCAACGTCCTGACTTTC.

The chain carries TRBV28 and TRBJ1-2; 7 bases are a match to TRBD1. J gave up 7 bases and V 7 bases, and 6 bases lay outside the gene matches. The CDR3 consists of 12 residues. Germline V gene data show CDR1 as MDHEN and CDR2 as SYDVKM. In DNA, the CDR3 is TGTGCCAGCAAATACACAGGGGCTGGCTACACCTTC. It translates to CASKYTGAGYTF.

The rearrangement uses TRBV30 and TRBJ1-2; TRBD1 aligns across 11 bases. Germline loops: CDR1 GTSNPN, CDR2 SVGIG (reference sequence). The CDR3 loop spans 14 amino acids. V shed 3 bases, J shed 7 bases, and the junction held 7 bases outside the gene matches. The CDR3: CAWSRTGGLGGYTF. CDR3 in DNA: TGTGCCTGGAGCAGGACAGGGGGCTTAGGTGGCTACACCTTC. Together with reference TRBV30 and TRBJ1-2, the CDR3 gives the full variable domain: SQTIHQWPATLVQPVGSPLSLECTVEGTSNPNLYWYRQAAGRGLQLLFYSVGIGQISSEVPQNLSASRPQDRQFILSSKKLLLSDSGFYLCAWSRTGGLGGYTFGSGTRLTVV.